The clone carrying this T cell receptor beta chain was observed at least ten times. Its antigen is still unknown. The data originate from a study of Graves' ophthalmopathy and Graves' hyperthyroidism. Across the whole study: A follow-up of 18 months without ophthalmopathy meant that hyperthyroidism was stable.

Study conclusions and caveats: Sensitivity reached 87.88% and specificity about 80% for a 13-signature model separating ophthalmopathy from stable hyperthyroidism. Among expanded thyroid clonotypes above 0.001 frequency, most also occurred in blood.

Other autoimmune diseases, uncontrolled infections, pregnancy or lactation led to the exclusion of patients. The V gene lost 10 bases and the J gene lost 0 bases, with 9 bases spanning the gap. The germline CDR1 and CDR2 sequences are WSHSY and SAAADI. CDR3 size: 12 residues. Amplification of TCR beta CDR3 regions used RNA transcripts. The library came from an HTBI-primed first-round RT-PCR and a second-round multiplex PCR. One entry per CDR3 protein, called by TCRdb with MiXCR from the multiplex PCR reads. The table includes over a million distinct CDR3 sequences, about two fifths detected once. The sample was peripheral blood or thyroid tissue (not recorded which). J is TRBJ1-2 and V is TRBV10-2; the D is unclear. The clonotype comes from an adult man with Graves' hyperthyroidism. The CDR3 here is CATEEANYGYTF. In DNA form, the CDR3 reads TGCGCCACTGAGGAAGCTAACTATGGCTACACCTTC.